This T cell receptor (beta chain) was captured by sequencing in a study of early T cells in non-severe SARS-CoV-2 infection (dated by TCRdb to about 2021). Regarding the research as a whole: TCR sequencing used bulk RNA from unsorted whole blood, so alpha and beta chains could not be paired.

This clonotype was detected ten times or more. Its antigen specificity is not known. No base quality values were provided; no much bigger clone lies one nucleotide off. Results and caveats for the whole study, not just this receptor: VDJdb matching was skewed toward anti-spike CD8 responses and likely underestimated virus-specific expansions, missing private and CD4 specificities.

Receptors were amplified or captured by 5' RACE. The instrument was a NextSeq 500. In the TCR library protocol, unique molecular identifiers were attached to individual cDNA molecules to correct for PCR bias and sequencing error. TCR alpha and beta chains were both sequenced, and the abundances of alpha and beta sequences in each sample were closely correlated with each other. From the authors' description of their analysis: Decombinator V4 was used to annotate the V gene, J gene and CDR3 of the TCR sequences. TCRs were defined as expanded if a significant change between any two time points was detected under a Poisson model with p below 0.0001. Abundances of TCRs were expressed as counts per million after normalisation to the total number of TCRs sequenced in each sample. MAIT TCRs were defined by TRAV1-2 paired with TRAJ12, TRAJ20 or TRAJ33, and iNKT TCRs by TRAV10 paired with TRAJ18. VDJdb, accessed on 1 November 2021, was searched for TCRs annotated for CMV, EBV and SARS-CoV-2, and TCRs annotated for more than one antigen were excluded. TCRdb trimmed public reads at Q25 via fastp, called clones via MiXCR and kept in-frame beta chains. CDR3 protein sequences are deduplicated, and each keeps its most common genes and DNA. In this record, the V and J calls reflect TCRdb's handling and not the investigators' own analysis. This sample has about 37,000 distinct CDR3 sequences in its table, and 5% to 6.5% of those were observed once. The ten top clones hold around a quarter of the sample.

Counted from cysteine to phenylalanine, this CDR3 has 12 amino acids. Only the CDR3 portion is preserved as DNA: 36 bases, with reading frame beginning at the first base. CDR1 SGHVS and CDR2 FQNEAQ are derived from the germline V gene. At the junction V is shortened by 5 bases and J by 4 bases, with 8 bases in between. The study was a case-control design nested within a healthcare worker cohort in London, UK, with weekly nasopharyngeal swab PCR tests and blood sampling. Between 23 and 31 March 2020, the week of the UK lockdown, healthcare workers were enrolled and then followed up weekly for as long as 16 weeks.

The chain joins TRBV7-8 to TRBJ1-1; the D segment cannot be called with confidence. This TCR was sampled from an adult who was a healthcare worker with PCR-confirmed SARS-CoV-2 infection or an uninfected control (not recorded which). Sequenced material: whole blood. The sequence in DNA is TGTGCCAGCAGCCCGGACCGCACTGAAGCTTTCTTT. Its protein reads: CASSPDRTEAFF.